This entry describes one TCR beta chain. Its specificity is not known. A second roughly 6 to 11 cycle PCR used barcoded and J-beta primers. TCRdb processed the 5' RACE reads anew with MiXCR; each CDR3 protein has one entry. The data hold more than 1,400,000 distinct CDR3 sequences, with around 39% observed a single time. This record belongs to a study of blood T cells in healthy people across ages. Study results and caveats: As age increased, TCR beta diversity per million T cells fell in a roughly linear fashion. Any conclusive comparison of naive versus antigen-experienced cells was prevented by using unsorted PBMCs. Both higher diversity and more naive CD4+ cells marked long-lived donors when set against aged donors. There was no known CMV status for donors, so expanded clonotype changes were possibly confounded.

The sequenced sample was blood. The TCR originated in a woman aged 18-29 years in good health.

The CDR3 loop is CASSRAVLSYEQYF. The CDR3 DNA reads TGTGCCAGCAGCAGAGCAGTATTATCCTACGAGCAGTACTTC. This rearrangement joins TRBV14 to TRBJ2-7; unclear D gene. Germline-derived CDR1 and CDR2 are SGHDN and FVKESK. The CDR3 runs 14 residues. With 5 bases removed from V and 1 base from J, the gap between germline ends came to 12 bases. Using reference TRBV14 and TRBJ2-7 for the parts outside the CDR3, the full variable domain is EAGVTQFPSHSVIEKGQTVTLRCDPISGHDNLYWYRRVMGKEIKFLLHFVKESKQDESGMPNNRFLAERTGGTYSTLKVQPAELEDSGVYFCASSRAVLSYEQYFGPGTRLTVT.